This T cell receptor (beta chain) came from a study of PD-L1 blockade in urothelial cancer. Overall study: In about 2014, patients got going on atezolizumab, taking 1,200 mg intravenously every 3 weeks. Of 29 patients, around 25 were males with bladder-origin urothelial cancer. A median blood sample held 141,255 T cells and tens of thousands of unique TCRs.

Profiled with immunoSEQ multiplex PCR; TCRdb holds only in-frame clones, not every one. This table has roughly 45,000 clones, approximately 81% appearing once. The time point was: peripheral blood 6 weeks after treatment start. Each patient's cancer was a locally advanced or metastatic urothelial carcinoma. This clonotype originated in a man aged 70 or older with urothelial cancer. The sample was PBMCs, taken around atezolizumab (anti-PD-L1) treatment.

CDR3 in amino acids: CASSVAGTGPYGYTF. The CDR3 DNA reads as TGCGCCAGCAGCGTGGCCGGGACAGGGCCCTATGGCTACACCTTC. This chain joins TRBV5-1 and TRBJ1-2, with 9 bases fitting TRBD1. V was clipped by 4 bases and J by 4 bases; unmatched bases: 8. This CDR3 has 15 amino acids. The germline gives CDR1 SGHRS, CDR2 YFSETQ.